This entry concerns a single TCR beta chain. The data were obtained in a study of blood T cell repertoires in COVID-19. At the level of the study: The cDNA or gDNA used as material had been derived from T cells, B-cell-depleted T cells, or PBMCs.

As processed by the authors: Reference gene primer amplification gave nucleated cell count estimates. Profiling relied on immunoSEQ multiplex PCR, and the TCRdb table lists in-frame clones only, not all of them. That table is the source of V, J and clone size, and D and trimming were worked out from the DNA. The data contain 150,000 to 200,000 clones, 90% of them singletons. From germline, CDR1 is SEHNR and CDR2 FQNEAQ (reference sequence). CDR3 size: 14 residues. The germline V and J ends were trimmed by 3 bases and 5 bases, with 13 bases remaining between them. The source material was peripheral blood. The sequence derives from a man aged 45-65 years with acute or convalescent COVID-19. V is TRBV7-9 and J is TRBJ1-1; weak D call: TRBD1 (5 bases). The CDR3 protein is CASSLQGSETEAFF. The CDR3 DNA follows: TGTGCCAGCAGCTTGCAGGGTTCGGAAACTGAAGCTTTCTTT. Full variable domain (rest looked up from reference TRBV7-9 and TRBJ1-1): DTGVSQNPRHKITKRGQNVTFRCDPISEHNRLYWYRQTLGQGPEFLTYFQNEAQLEKSRLLSDRFSAERPKGSFSTLEIQRTEQGDSAMYLCASSLQGSETEAFFGQGTRLTVV.